This TCR beta chain was recovered during a study of Ad26.COV2.S vaccination and SARS-CoV-2 variants. The CDR3 spans 14 residues. Trimming left V 10 bases short and J 2 bases short, with 18 bases between. The germline gives CDR1 MNHNY, CDR2 SVGAGI (reference sequence). Indicated treatment: some 19 received Ad26.COV2.S at low or high dose, single or two shots; 5 received placebo; per-sample allocation not given. Vaccine and placebo recipients were sampled on day 63 after the first injection. Adults aged 18-55 years in Boston included the donor. An Ad26 vector that expressed Wuhan-strain SARS-CoV-2 spike constituted the vaccine. On this clone: The antigen is not known.

Study outcomes and limitations: Vaccine and placebo recipients had comparable breadth of non-spike TCRs.

Profiling relied on immunoSEQ multiplex PCR, and the TCRdb table lists in-frame clones only, not all of them. The sample includes about 680,000 clones, around 89% of them seen just once. The receptor was derived from a person aged 18-65 years who received the Ad26.COV2.S COVID-19 vaccine or a placebo. This specimen consisted of peripheral blood, obtained in a trial of Ad26.COV2.S vaccine versus placebo. V is TRBV6-6 and J is TRBJ2-7; D is ambiguous. CDR3 DNA: TGTGCCACCAACCGTAACGGATCCCCCTACGAGCAGTACTTC. It yields the protein CATNRNGSPYEQYF.